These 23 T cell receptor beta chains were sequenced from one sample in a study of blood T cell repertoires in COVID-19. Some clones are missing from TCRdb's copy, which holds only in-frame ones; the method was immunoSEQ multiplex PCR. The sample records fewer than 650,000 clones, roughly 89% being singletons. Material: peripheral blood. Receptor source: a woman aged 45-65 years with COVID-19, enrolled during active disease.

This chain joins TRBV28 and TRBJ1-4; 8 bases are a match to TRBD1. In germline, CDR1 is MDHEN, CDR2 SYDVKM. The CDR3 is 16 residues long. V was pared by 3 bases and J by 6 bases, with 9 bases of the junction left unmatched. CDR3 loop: CASSFLRTGNYEKLFF. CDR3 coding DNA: TGTGCCAGCAGTTTCCTCAGGACAGGGAATTATGAAAAACTGTTTTTT. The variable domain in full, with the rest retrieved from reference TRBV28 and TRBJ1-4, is DVKVTQSSRYLVKRTGEKVFLECVQDMDHENMFWYRQDPGLGLRLIYFSYDVKMKEKGDIPEGYSVSREKKERFSLILESASTNQTSMYLCASSFLRTGNYEKLFFGSGTQLSVL.

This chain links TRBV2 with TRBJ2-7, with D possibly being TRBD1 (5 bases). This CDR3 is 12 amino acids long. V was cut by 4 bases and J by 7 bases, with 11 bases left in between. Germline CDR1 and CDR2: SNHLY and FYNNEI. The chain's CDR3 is CASSARPGEQYF. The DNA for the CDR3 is TGTGCCAGCAGTGCACGGCCAGGGGAGCAGTACTTC.

CDR3: CASSYPYGGGDTEAFF. CDR3 bases: TGTGCCAGCAGTTACCCCTACGGGGGGGGAGACACTGAAGCTTTCTTT. The rearrangement uses TRBV6-6 and TRBJ1-1; a weak D match, TRBD1 (5 bases). The CDR3 length is 16 residues. The V end lost 2 bases, the J end lost 3 bases, and 16 bases lay between the germline ends. Per germline, CDR1 MNHNY and CDR2 SVGAGI (reference sequence).

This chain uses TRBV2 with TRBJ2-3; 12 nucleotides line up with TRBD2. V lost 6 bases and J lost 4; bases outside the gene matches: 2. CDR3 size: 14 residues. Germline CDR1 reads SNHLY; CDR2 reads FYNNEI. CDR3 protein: CASRLAGGPDTQYF. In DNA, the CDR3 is TGTGCCAGCAGACTAGCGGGGGGACCAGATACGCAGTATTTT. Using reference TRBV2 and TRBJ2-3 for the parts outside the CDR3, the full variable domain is EPEVTQTPSHQVTQMGQEVILRCVPISNHLYFYWYRQILGQKVEFLVSFYNNEISEKSEIFDDQFSVERPDGSNFTLKIRSTKLEDSAMYFCASRLAGGPDTQYFGPGTRLTVL.

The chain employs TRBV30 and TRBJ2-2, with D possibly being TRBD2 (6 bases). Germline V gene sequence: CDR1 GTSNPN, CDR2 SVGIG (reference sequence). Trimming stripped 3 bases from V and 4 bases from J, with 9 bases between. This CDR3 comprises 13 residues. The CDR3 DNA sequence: TGTGCCTGGAGAAAAGCGGGCACCGGGGAGCTGTTTTTT. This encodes CAWRKAGTGELFF.

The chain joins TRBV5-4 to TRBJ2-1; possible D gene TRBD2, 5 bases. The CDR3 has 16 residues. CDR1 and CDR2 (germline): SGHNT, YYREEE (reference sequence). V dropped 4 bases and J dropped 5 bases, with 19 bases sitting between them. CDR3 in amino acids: CASSPGVGYGDNEQFF. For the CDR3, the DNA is TGTGCCAGCAGCCCGGGCGTCGGTTACGGGGACAATGAGCAGTTCTTC.

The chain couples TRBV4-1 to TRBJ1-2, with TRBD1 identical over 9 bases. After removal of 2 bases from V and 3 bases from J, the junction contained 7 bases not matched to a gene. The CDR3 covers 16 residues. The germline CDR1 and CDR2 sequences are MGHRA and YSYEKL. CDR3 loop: CASSQNQGQGYYGYTF. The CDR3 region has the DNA TGCGCCAGCAGCCAAAACCAGGGACAGGGCTACTATGGCTACACCTTC.

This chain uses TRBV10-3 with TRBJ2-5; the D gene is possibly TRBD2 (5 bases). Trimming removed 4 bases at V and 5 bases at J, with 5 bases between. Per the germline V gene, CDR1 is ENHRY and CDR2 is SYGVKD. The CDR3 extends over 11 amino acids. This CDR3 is CAISGGETQYF. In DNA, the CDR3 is TGTGCCATCAGTGGCGGGGAGACCCAGTACTTC.

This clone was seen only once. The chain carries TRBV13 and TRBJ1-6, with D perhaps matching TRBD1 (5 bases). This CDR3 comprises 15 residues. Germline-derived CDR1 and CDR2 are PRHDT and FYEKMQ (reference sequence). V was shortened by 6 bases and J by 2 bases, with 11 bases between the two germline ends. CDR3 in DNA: TGTGCCAGCAGTCAAGGGGTGACCTATAATTCACCCCTCCACTTT. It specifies CASSQGVTYNSPLHF. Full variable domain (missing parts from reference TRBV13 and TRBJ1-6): AAGVIQSPRHLIKEKRETATLKCYPIPRHDTVYWYQQGPGQDPQFLISFYEKMQSDKGSIPDRFSAQQFSDYHSELNMSSLELGDSALYFCASSQGVTYNSPLHFGNGTRLTVT.

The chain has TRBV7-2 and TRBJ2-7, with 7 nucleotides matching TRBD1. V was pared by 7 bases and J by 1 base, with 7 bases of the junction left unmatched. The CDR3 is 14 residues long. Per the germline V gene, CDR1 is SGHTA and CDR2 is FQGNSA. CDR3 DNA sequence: TGTGCCAGCACCTTGGGGACAGTTTCCTACGAGCAGTACTTC. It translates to CASTLGTVSYEQYF.

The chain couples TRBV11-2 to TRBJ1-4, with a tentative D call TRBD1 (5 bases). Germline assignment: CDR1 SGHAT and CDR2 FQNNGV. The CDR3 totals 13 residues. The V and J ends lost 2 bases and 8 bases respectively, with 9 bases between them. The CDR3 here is CASSLQGREKLFF. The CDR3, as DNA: TGTGCCAGCAGCTTACAGGGCAGGGAAAAACTGTTTTTT.

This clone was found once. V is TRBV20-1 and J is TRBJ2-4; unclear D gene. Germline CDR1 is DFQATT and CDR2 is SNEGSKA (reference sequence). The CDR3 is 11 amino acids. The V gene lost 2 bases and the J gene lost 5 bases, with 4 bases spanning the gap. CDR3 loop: CSARHENIQYF. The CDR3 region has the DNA TGCAGTGCTAGACATGAAAACATTCAGTACTTC.

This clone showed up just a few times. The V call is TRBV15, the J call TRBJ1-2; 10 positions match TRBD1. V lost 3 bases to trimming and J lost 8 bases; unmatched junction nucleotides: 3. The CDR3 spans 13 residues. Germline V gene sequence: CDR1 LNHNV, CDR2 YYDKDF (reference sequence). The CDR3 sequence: CATSRTGGWGYTF. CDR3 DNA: TGTGCCACCAGCAGGACAGGGGGCTGGGGCTACACCTTC.

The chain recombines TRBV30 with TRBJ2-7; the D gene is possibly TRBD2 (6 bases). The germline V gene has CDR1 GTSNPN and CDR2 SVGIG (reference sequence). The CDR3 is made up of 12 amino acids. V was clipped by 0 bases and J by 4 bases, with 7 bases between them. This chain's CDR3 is CAWSVAGYEQYF. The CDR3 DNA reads TGTGCCTGGAGTGTAGCGGGTTACGAGCAGTACTTC.

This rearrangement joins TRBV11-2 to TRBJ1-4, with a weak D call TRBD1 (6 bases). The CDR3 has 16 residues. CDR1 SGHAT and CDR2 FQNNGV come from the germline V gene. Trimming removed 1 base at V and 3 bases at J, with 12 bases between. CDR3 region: CASSLVGTQANEKLFF. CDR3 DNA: TGTGCCAGCAGCTTAGTGGGGACACAAGCTAATGAAAAACTGTTTTTT.

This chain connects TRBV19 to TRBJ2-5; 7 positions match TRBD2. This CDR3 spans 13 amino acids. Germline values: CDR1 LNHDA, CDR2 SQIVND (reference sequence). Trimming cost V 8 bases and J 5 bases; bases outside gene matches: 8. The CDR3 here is CASSAGRVETQYF. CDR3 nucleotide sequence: TGTGCCAGTTCCGCAGGGAGGGTGGAGACCCAGTACTTC. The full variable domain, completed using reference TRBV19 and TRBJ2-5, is DGGITQSPKYLFRKEGQNVTLSCEQNLNHDAMYWYRQDPGQGLRLIYYSQIVNDFQKGDIAEGYSVSREKKESFPLTVTSAQKNPTAFYLCASSAGRVETQYFGPGTRLLVL.

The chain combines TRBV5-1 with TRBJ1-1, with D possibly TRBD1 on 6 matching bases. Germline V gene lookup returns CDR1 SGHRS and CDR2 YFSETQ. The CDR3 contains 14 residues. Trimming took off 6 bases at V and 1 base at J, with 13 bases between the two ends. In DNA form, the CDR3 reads TGCGCCAGCAACCGCAGGGGCGGGAACACTGAAGCTTTCTTT. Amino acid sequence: CASNRRGGNTEAFF.

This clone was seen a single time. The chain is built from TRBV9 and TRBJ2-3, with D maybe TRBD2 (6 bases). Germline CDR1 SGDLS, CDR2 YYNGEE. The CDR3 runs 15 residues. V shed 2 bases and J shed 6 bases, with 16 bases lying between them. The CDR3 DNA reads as TGTGCCAGCAGCGTTGGTGGGGGGTCCGATGATACGCAGTATTTT. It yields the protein CASSVGGGSDDTQYF.

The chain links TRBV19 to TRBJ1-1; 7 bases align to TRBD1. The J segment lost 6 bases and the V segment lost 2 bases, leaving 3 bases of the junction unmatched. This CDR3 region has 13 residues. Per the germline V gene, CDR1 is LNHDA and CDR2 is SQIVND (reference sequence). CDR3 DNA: TGTGCCAGTAGTATAAACAGGGGACCTGAAGCTTTCTTT. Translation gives CASSINRGPEAFF.

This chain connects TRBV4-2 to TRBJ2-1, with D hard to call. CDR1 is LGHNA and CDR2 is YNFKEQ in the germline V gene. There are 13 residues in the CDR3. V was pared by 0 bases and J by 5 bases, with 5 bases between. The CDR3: CASSQDPNNEQFF. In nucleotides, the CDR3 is TGTGCCAGCAGCCAAGATCCCAACAATGAGCAGTTCTTC.

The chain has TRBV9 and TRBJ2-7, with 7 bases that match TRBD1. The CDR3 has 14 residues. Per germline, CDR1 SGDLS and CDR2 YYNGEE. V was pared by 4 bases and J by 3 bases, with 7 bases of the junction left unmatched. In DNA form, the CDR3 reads TGTGCCAGCAGCCCCCCACGGGACAGCTACGAGCAGTACTTC. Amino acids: CASSPPRDSYEQYF.

The chain's CDR3 is CASTKGQVLDEKLFF. CDR3 sequence (DNA): TGTGCCAGCACCAAGGGGCAGGTTCTAGATGAAAAACTGTTTTTT. The chain has TRBV2 and TRBJ1-4, with a weak D call TRBD1 (5 bases). V lost 7 bases, J lost 6 bases, and 18 bases lay in between. Looked up from germline, CDR1 is SNHLY and CDR2 is FYNNEI. This CDR3 contains 15 residues.

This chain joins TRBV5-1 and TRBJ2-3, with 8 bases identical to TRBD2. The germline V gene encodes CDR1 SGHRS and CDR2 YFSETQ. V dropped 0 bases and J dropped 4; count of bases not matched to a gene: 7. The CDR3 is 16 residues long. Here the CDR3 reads CASSLETGGPSDTQYF. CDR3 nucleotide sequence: TGCGCCAGCAGCTTGGAGACGGGGGGGCCCTCAGATACGCAGTATTTT.